This T cell receptor beta chain comes out of a study of blood T cell repertoires in COVID-19. For the study at large: The analysed material was cDNA or gDNA that came from T cells, B-cell-depleted T cells, or PBMCs.

Data came from immunoSEQ multiplex PCR; TCRdb stores just in-frame clones and leaves some out. The data hold 65,000 to 95,000 clones, with 70% to 90% observed a single time. Trimming cost V 3 bases and J 1 base, with 9 bases left between them. Germline V gene data show CDR1 as KGHSH and CDR2 as LQKENI. The CDR3 extends over 14 amino acids. V usage is TRBV18 and J usage is TRBJ1-1, with TRBD1 as a possible D gene (5 bases). This receptor was identified in a man at least 80 years old with active or convalescent COVID-19. Sequenced sample: peripheral blood. CDR3 bases: TGTGCCAGCTCACCCCTGGACACGAACACTGAAGCTTTCTTT. Protein sequence: CASSPLDTNTEAFF.